A single sample is the source of the 16 T cell receptor beta chains below, sequenced in a study of OX40 agonist ivuxolimab in advanced cancers. Clones were read by immunoSEQ multiplex PCR, and TCRdb kept only the in-frame ones, dropping some. The sample gives about 55,000 clones, more than 70% of which show up once; 5.5% to 7% is in the top ten. Here the sequenced sample was CD4+ or CD8+ T cells sorted from blood, taken in a trial of the OX40 agonist ivuxolimab. These receptors were taken from an adult with an advanced solid tumor such as melanoma, head and neck, liver or kidney cancer.

The V call is TRBV30, the J call TRBJ2-7; possible D gene TRBD1, 6 bases. With 3 bases removed from V and 3 bases from J, the gap between germline ends came to 6 bases. CDR1 is GTSNPN and CDR2 is SVGIG in the germline V gene (reference sequence). There are 11 residues in the CDR3. The CDR3 region has the DNA TGTGCCTGGAGGGACAGCTACGAGCAGTACTTC. Protein sequence: CAWRDSYEQYF.

In its sample, this clone was seen once. This sequence joins TRBV14 and TRBJ2-1, with D possibly TRBD2 on 5 matching bases. The CDR3 runs 18 residues. Germline lookup yields CDR1 SGHDN and CDR2 FVKESK. V was cut by 0 bases and J by 6 bases, with 21 bases left in between. In DNA, the CDR3 is TGTGCCAGCAGCCAAGACGGGCAGTACGCCCTCGGGGTCAATGAGCAGTTCTTC. Protein: CASSQDGQYALGVNEQFF.

The V gene is TRBV28, the J gene TRBJ1-1, with D possibly being TRBD1 (5 bases). The CDR3 spans 12 residues. Trimming pared 3 bases from V and 5 bases from J, leaving 7 bases between. Germline lookup yields CDR1 MDHEN and CDR2 SYDVKM. The CDR3, as DNA: TGTGCCAGCAGTTTTGGGGGTACTGAAGCTTTCTTT. Amino acids: CASSFGGTEAFF. The variable domain in full, with the rest retrieved from reference TRBV28 and TRBJ1-1, is DVKVTQSSRYLVKRTGEKVFLECVQDMDHENMFWYRQDPGLGLRLIYFSYDVKMKEKGDIPEGYSVSREKKERFSLILESASTNQTSMYLCASSFGGTEAFFGQGTRLTVV.

This rearrangement joins TRBV28 to TRBJ1-1; 8 bases are a match to TRBD1. The junction had 12 bases not matched to a gene; V was cut back by 4 bases and J by 5 bases. The germline gives CDR1 MDHEN, CDR2 SYDVKM. The CDR3 is 16 amino acids. CDR3 sequence: CASSSPPGQGETEAFF. Here the CDR3 DNA reads TGTGCCAGCAGTTCACCTCCAGGACAGGGAGAAACTGAAGCTTTCTTT. The variable domain in full, completed from reference TRBV28 and TRBJ1-1, reads DVKVTQSSRYLVKRTGEKVFLECVQDMDHENMFWYRQDPGLGLRLIYFSYDVKMKEKGDIPEGYSVSREKKERFSLILESASTNQTSMYLCASSSPPGQGETEAFFGQGTRLTVV.

This chain joins TRBV5-8 and TRBJ2-1; 9 bases agree with TRBD2. Germline-derived CDR1 and CDR2 are SGHTS and YDEGEE. This CDR3 is built from 15 residues. V gave up 2 bases and J gave up 8 bases; unmatched junction bases: 8. The CDR3 DNA follows: TGTGCCAGCAGCTTCGGCAGCGGGAGGACCTATGAGCAGTTCTTC. Translation: CASSFGSGRTYEQFF.

The chain combines TRBV12-1 with TRBJ1-2; whether TRBD1, the table's D call, matches the DNA was not checked. TRBV12-1 is an annotated pseudogene. This CDR3 region has 14 residues. The CDR3 region is CASSFVGRNYGYTF. CDR3 coding DNA: TGTGCCAGCAGCTTTGTGGGCAGGAACTATGGCTACACCTTC.

The CDR3 sequence: CASSVAKGPGYTF. In DNA, the CDR3 is TGTGCCAGCAGCGTAGCTAAAGGGCCGGGCTACACCTTC. The rearrangement uses TRBV9 and TRBJ1-2; D gene ambiguous. Trimming removed 0 bases at V and 8 bases at J, with 11 bases between. The CDR3 is made up of 13 amino acids. Germline CDR1 reads SGDLS; CDR2 reads YYNGEE.

The chain couples TRBV2 to TRBJ2-2, with TRBD1 as a possible D gene (6 bases). The V end lost 6 bases, the J end lost 1 base, and 15 bases lay between the germline ends. The CDR3 contains 16 residues. Germline assignment: CDR1 SNHLY and CDR2 FYNNEI. Here the CDR3 reads CASRAPQGLNTGELFF. CDR3 DNA sequence: TGTGCCAGCAGAGCCCCACAGGGATTGAACACCGGGGAGCTGTTTTTT.

V and J are TRBV25-1 and TRBJ1-1; possibly TRBD1 for D (6 bases). V dropped 4 bases and J dropped 2 bases, with 11 bases sitting between them. This CDR3 comprises 14 residues. CDR1 is MGHDK, CDR2 SYGVNS, per germline. This CDR3 is CASSGTGFNTEAFF. The DNA of the CDR3 is TGTGCCAGCAGTGGCACAGGGTTCAACACTGAAGCTTTCTTT.

This clone was detected only once. The chain combines TRBV7-8 with TRBJ2-7, with TRBD2 as a possible D gene (6 bases). The germline V gene has CDR1 SGHVS and CDR2 FQNEAQ. The CDR3 extends over 14 amino acids. V was shortened by 5 bases and J by 7 bases, with 18 bases between the two germline ends. CDR3 protein: CASSPHSGRSEQYF. The CDR3 DNA reads TGTGCCAGCAGCCCCCATAGCGGTAGATCGGAGCAGTACTTC.

The CDR3 nucleotides are TGTGCCAGCTCCCCGAGAGGGGCCTACGAGCAGTACTTC. Translated: CASSPRGAYEQYF. The chain carries TRBV18 and TRBJ2-7; D is perhaps TRBD1 or TRBD2 (5 bases each). Germline V gene data show CDR1 as KGHSH and CDR2 as LQKENI. V was pared by 6 bases and J by 2 bases, with 11 bases between. The CDR3 extends over 13 amino acids.

The rearrangement joins TRBV27 to TRBJ2-2, with D perhaps TRBD1 (6 bases). Trimming stripped 4 bases from V and 8 bases from J, with 14 bases between. CDR1 and CDR2 (germline): MNHEY, SMNVEV (reference sequence). The CDR3 is 14 residues long. The CDR3 DNA is TGTGCCAGCAGTTACACACAGGGAAGAGGGGAGCTGTTTTTT. As protein: CASSYTQGRGELFF.

This clone has a single count. The V gene is TRBV14, the J gene TRBJ2-7, with a possible D match to TRBD1 (6 bases). The CDR3 sequence is 15 residues long. Germline V gives CDR1 SGHDN, CDR2 FVKESK. Trimming shortened V by 0 bases and J by 3 bases, and 12 bases separated the two germline ends. CDR3 DNA: TGTGCCAGCAGCCAAGACCGGCACAGGGTCTACGAGCAGTACTTC. Encoded protein: CASSQDRHRVYEQYF.

The rearrangement uses TRBV6-1 and TRBJ1-5; D unclear. The V end lost 3 bases, the J end lost 5 bases, and 8 bases lay between the germline ends. Germline-derived CDR1 and CDR2 are MNHNS and SASEGT. This CDR3 is 13 amino acids long. CDR3 bases: TGTGCCAGCAGTGATAGGTTTGATCAGCCCCAGCATTTT. The encoded protein is CASSDRFDQPQHF.

The genes are TRBV2 and TRBJ1-2, with D possibly matching TRBD1 (6 bases). The CDR3 is 14 amino acids. The ends were cut back, 0 bases at V and 6 bases at J, with 11 bases in the middle. Germline CDR1 SNHLY, CDR2 FYNNEI. The CDR3 nucleotides read TGTGCCAGCAGTGAAGCGCAGGGGATGGATGGCTACACCTTC. Its translation: CASSEAQGMDGYTF.

This chain links TRBV5-4 with TRBJ2-1, with D perhaps TRBD1 (5 bases). The CDR3 spans 13 residues. From germline, CDR1 is SGHNT and CDR2 YYREEE (reference sequence). The DNA of the CDR3 is TGTGCAGATAAGCCCAGGGCAAACAATGAGCAGTTCTTC. It specifies CADKPRANNEQFF.